The next 10 T cell receptor beta chains were all read from a single sample in a study of blood T cells in healthy people across ages. The use of a sample-barcoded 5' primer and a J-beta primer mix characterized a second PCR of 7 to 11 cycles. TCRdb reprocessed the 5' RACE reads with MiXCR, giving one entry per CDR3 protein. The sample has roughly 1.6 million distinct CDR3 sequences; almost 35% are singletons. The specimen was blood. The receptors here all came from a woman in her thirties in good health.

The J gene is TRBJ2-2, the V gene TRBV12-3 or TRBV12-4; TRBD2 aligns across 8 bases. This CDR3 contains 15 residues. J was trimmed by 5 bases and V by 3 bases; bases with no gene match: 5. The CDR3 bases are TGTGCCAGCAGTTTTGCGGGGGGTCCAACCGGGGAGCTGTTTTTT. Translation: CASSFAGGPTGELFF.

This clonotype was seen only a few times. J is TRBJ1-2 and V is TRBV7-9; tentatively, D is TRBD1 (5 bases). The CDR3 extends over 14 amino acids. The germline gives CDR1 SEHNR, CDR2 FQNEAQ (reference sequence). Trimming cost V 7 bases and J 0 bases, with 12 bases left between them. The CDR3 loop is CASTRGTSNYGYTF. The DNA for the CDR3 is TGTGCCAGCACCCGCGGGACCTCTAACTATGGCTACACCTTC.

This clonotype was observed a handful of times. This chain uses TRBV12-3 or TRBV12-4 with TRBJ2-1; 9 bases match TRBD1. Trimming removed 4 bases from V and 8 bases from J; junction bases left unmatched: 18. The CDR3 is 18 residues long. The CDR3 nucleotides read TGTGCCAGCAGTTGGGACAGGGTGGGAGGTAACGTTTACGATGAGCAGTTCTTC. This gives the protein CASSWDRVGGNVYDEQFF.

In this sample, this clonotype turned up many times. CDR3 protein: CASTRPPGTGAIYTF. The CDR3 nucleotides are TGTGCCAGCACCCGACCGCCTGGGACAGGGGCCATTTACACCTTC. The chain links TRBV28 to TRBJ1-2, with TRBD1 matching 10 bases. Germline values: CDR1 MDHEN, CDR2 SYDVKM. The V gene end was trimmed by 7 bases and the J gene end by 11 bases; junction bases not matched to a gene: 16. The CDR3 has 15 amino acids.

This clonotype was detected a few times. The V call is TRBV6-2 or TRBV6-3, the J call TRBJ1-2; D is possibly TRBD1 (6 bases). The CDR3 is made up of 14 amino acids. Trimming left V 0 bases short and J 7 bases short, with 12 bases between. Germline V gene sequence: CDR1 MNHEY, CDR2 SVGEGT. CDR3 sequence reads: CASSYSAGDRGYTF. In DNA, the CDR3 is TGTGCCAGCAGTTACTCGGCAGGGGATCGTGGCTACACCTTC.

This chain connects TRBV11-2 to TRBJ2-1; 7 bases match TRBD1. J was trimmed by 7 bases and V by 5 bases; bases with no gene match: 14. The CDR3 sequence is 16 residues long. Germline CDR1 is SGHAT and CDR2 is FQNNGV. The CDR3 loop reads CASSPGGARAVNEQFF. The CDR3 region has the DNA TGTGCCAGCAGCCCAGGGGGTGCCAGGGCGGTGAATGAGCAGTTCTTC. The full variable domain, rest sourced from reference TRBV11-2 and TRBJ2-1, is EAGVAQSPRYKIIEKRQSVAFWCNPISGHATLYWYQQILGQGPKLLIQFQNNGVVDDSQLPKDRFSAERLKGVDSTLKIQPAKLEDSAVYLCASSPGGARAVNEQFFGPGTRLTVL.

This rearrangement joins TRBV20-1 to TRBJ2-5, with TRBD2 matching over 8 bases. J gave up 4 bases and V 6 bases, and 10 bases lay outside the gene matches. The CDR3 totals 14 residues. Germline assignment: CDR1 DFQATT and CDR2 SNEGSKA (reference sequence). In DNA form, the CDR3 reads TGCAGTGCCCGAAGCGGGAGCTCCATAGAGACCCAGTACTTC. It is translated as CSARSGSSIETQYF.

Concerning this clonotype: This sequence may be a read error, since a much larger clone differs from it by one base. The V and J genes are TRBV18 and TRBJ1-1; 8 nucleotides match TRBD1. Germline V CDR1 and CDR2: KGHSH, LQKENI. This CDR3 is 15 amino acids long. The CDR3 region is CASSPRDRRVVEVFF. The CDR3 region has the DNA TGTGCCAGCTCACCAAGGGACAGGCGGGTCGTTGAAGTTTTCTTT.

This clonotype was counted a few times. The rearrangement joins TRBV6-5 to TRBJ1-2; TRBD1 matches 8 bases. There are 15 residues in the CDR3. Trimming at V came to 6 bases and at J to 2 bases, leaving 8 bases not matched to a gene. The germline gives CDR1 MNHEY, CDR2 SVGAGI. The CDR3 bases are TGTGCCAGCAGCCGACAGGGGCCCGGGAACTATGGCTACACCTTC. This sequence encodes CASSRQGPGNYGYTF.

CDR3 residues: CASSYSRQSGYTF. The CDR3 DNA sequence: TGTGCCAGCAGTTACTCTCGACAAAGTGGCTACACCTTC. The chain is built from TRBV6-5 and TRBJ1-2; D remains ambiguous. Germline V gives CDR1 MNHEY, CDR2 SVGAGI. V gave up 0 bases and J gave up 7 bases, with 9 bases separating them. The CDR3 covers 13 residues.